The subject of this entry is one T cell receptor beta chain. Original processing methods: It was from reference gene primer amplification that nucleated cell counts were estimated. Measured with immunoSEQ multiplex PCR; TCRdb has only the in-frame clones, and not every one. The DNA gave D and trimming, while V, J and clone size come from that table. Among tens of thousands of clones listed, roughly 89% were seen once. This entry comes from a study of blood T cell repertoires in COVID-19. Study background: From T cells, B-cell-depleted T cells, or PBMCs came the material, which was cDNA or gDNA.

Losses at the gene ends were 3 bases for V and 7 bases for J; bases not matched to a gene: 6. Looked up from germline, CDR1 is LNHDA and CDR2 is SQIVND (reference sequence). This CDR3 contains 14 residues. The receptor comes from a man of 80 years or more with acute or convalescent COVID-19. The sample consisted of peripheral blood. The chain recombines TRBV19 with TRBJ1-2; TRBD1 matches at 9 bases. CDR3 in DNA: TGTGCCAGTAGTATTCTTCGACAGGGGGGTGGCTACACCTTC. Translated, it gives CASSILRQGGGYTF.